A single TCR beta chain is shown here with its context. Its antigen is not known. Being free of ophthalmopathy for 18 months of follow-up defined stable hyperthyroidism. Amplifying from RNA transcripts, the study obtained TCR beta CDR3 regions. Second-round multiplex PCR came after a first-round RT-PCR that employed HTBI primers. MiXCR was run by TCRdb on the multiplex PCR reads, yielding one entry per CDR3 protein. The profile covers fewer than 650,000 distinct CDR3 sequences, with around a fifth appearing a single time and around 6.9% taken by the ten largest. The data are from a study of Graves' ophthalmopathy and Graves' hyperthyroidism. Study results and limitations: Most thyroid clonotypes expanded beyond 0.001 frequency were also found in blood.

Germline CDR1 is KGHSH and CDR2 is LQKENI. The CDR3 is made up of 16 amino acids. Trimming took 6 bases from V and 3 from J; bases not matched to a gene: 11. This receptor was obtained from a woman under 30 with stable Graves' hyperthyroidism. Some clones in this sample may be carry-over from other donors' samples. The chain links TRBV18 to TRBJ1-1; 9 bases line up with TRBD1. The material sequenced was peripheral blood. CDR3 sequence (DNA): TGTGCCAGCTCCACTACAGGGGGCAAAGGGTACACTGAAGCTTTCTTT. It encodes CASSTTGGKGYTEAFF.